The present TCR beta chain was sequenced within a study of cytomegalovirus exposure and HLA in healthy donors (dated by TCRdb to 2015 to 2018). Turning to the overall study: A later analysis indicated that the roughly 130 validation repertoires were generated on the platform also employed for the roughly 720 repertoires of the first cohort. The study was designed to test whether signatures of past pathogen exposure could be identified by cataloging public T cell receptors. Besides the first cohort of roughly 700 subjects, a separate validation cohort made up of 120 or so different subjects was used. To predict cytomegalovirus infection status, the study combined high-throughput TCR immunosequencing, statistical association of individual TCRs with disease status, and machine learning.

The donors belonged to the validation cohort of about 120 subjects, which was separate from the approximately 660-subject first cohort. Note on this clone: The antigen it binds to is not known. No quality values exist for individual bases; no much larger clone is one base distant.

The library was built by means of the immunoSEQ multiplex PCR assay. From the authors' description of their analysis: A statistical classification framework was built for diagnosing cytomegalovirus status from the catalog of TCR beta chain sequences. The table comes from immuneACCESS by way of TCRdb, which keeps in-frame sequences with V and J called. Part of the clones is missing from these tables; in studies checked, under half for an unresolved V gene and the rest for unknown reasons. V and J calls and clone size are those listed in that table; D and trimming were worked out from the DNA. The sample contains 100,000 to 150,000 clones, roughly 95% of them found a single time. The top ten constitute 1.7% of the sample. Overall results and qualifications from the work: A total of around 150 TCR beta chains were listed by the study as associated with cytomegalovirus. It was suggested by the authors that the approach could potentially be generalized to other disease states and immunological phenotypes. A later analysis found that TCRs clustered in the first cohort also tended to co-occur in the roughly 120 validation repertoires, with approximately 95% of cluster scores above 0. Most TCR sequences were observed very rarely across donors, whereas some public TCRs were present in many individuals. A few of the identified cytomegalovirus-associated TCR beta chains were confirmed in vitro to be specific for cytomegalovirus antigens. The classifier was reported to diagnose cytomegalovirus status with high specificity and sensitivity in both the original and validation cohorts. A later analysis lacked HLA typing for the validation cohort, so it scored co-occurrence in that cohort across all 120 or so repertoires.

The CDR3 runs 15 amino acids, cysteine and phenylalanine included. Only the CDR3 region is kept as DNA, spanning 45 bases read in frame from base 1. V ends up 3 bases short and J 5 bases short, with an unmatched junction base count of 4. Taken from the germline V gene, the CDR1 and CDR2 loops are LGHNA and YNFKEQ. Sequencing was performed on PBMCs. The TCR was taken from a young man in good health and CMV-seronegative. Recombination connected TRBV4-2 to TRBJ2-5, with 12 middle bases fitting TRBD2. The CDR3 region: CASSHRLAGEETQYF. The nucleotide sequence is given as TGTGCCAGCAGCCACAGACTAGCGGGAGAGGAGACCCAGTACTTC.